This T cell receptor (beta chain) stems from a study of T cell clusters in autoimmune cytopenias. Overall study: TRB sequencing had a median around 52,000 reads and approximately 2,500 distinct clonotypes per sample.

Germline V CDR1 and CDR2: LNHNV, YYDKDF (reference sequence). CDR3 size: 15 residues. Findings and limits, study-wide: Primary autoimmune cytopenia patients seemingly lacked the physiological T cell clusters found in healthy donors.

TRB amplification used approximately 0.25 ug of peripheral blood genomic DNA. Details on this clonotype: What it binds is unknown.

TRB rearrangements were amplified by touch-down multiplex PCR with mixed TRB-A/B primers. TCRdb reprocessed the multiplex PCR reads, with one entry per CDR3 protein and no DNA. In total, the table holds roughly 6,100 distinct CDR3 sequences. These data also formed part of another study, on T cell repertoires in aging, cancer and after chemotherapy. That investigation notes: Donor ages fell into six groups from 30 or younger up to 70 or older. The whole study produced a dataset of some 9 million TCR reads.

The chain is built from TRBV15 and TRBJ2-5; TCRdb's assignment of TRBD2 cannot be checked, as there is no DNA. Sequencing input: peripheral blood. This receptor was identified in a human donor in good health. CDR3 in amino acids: CATSRTSRFKETQYF.